This entry lists 17 T cell receptor beta chains sequenced from one sample in a study of beta chain features in type 1 diabetes. Since all of the isolated RNA was reverse transcribed, expressed TCRB transcripts were what got sequenced. TCRdb's table, derived via immunoSEQ multiplex PCR, lists solely in-frame clones and lacks some. In the table there are 500,000 to 700,000 clones, 15% to 17% of which are singletons. The sequenced sample was naive CD4+ T cells from blood. The origin of the receptors is a man younger than 35 in good health.

V gene TRBV7-6 combines with J gene TRBJ2-4; 9 bases agree with TRBD1. The CDR3 is 13 amino acids. Per the germline V gene, CDR1 is SGHVS and CDR2 is FNYEAQ. Losses at the gene ends were 5 bases for V and 10 bases for J; bases not matched to a gene: 6. In DNA, the CDR3 is TGTGCCAGCAGCCACGACAGGGGGGGAATTCAGTACTTC. Translation: CASSHDRGGIQYF. The variable domain in full, with the rest retrieved from reference TRBV7-6 and TRBJ2-4, is GAGVSQSPRYKVTKRGQDVALRCDPISGHVSLYWYRQALGQGPEFLTYFNYEAQQDKSGLPNDRFSAERPEGSISTLTIQRTEQRDSAMYRCASSHDRGGIQYFGAGTRLSVL.

In its sample, this clone was seen a few times. The chain links TRBV9 to TRBJ1-2; 9 bases are shared with TRBD1. The CDR3 spans 15 residues. Germline loops: CDR1 SGDLS, CDR2 YYNGEE. V lost 2 bases to trimming and J lost 4 bases; unmatched junction nucleotides: 6. CDR3 nucleotide sequence: TGTGCCAGCAGCGTTACCAGGACAGGGGCCTATGGCTACACCTTC. This codes for CASSVTRTGAYGYTF.

This clone came up many times. CDR3 sequence (DNA): TGTGCCAGCAGCGCCCTCTACGAGCAGTACTTC. Translated: CASSALYEQYF. This sequence joins TRBV2 and TRBJ2-7, with no clear D. V lost 6 bases and J 3 bases, leaving 6 bases between the germline ends. Per germline, CDR1 SNHLY and CDR2 FYNNEI. The CDR3 is 11 amino acids.

This clone turned up a few times. J is TRBJ2-5 and V is TRBV27, with D possibly being TRBD1 or TRBD2 (7 bases each). This CDR3 is 16 amino acids long. CDR1 is MNHEY, CDR2 SMNVEV, per germline (reference sequence). Trimming took off 3 bases at V and 5 bases at J, with 19 bases between the two ends. CDR3: CASSFLRGGKTETQYF. The CDR3 DNA is TGTGCCAGCAGTTTCCTCAGGGGGGGTAAGACTGAGACCCAGTACTTC.

This clone was seen a few times. The gene calls are TRBV4-2 and TRBJ2-7, with 7 positions matching TRBD1. The CDR3 has 15 amino acids. Trimming at V came to 4 bases and at J to 3 bases, leaving 9 bases not matched to a gene. Germline V gene lookup returns CDR1 LGHNA and CDR2 YNFKEQ. Here the CDR3 DNA reads TGTGCCAGCAGCCCCCAGGGACAGCTGAACTACGAGCAGTACTTC. It is translated as CASSPQGQLNYEQYF.

This clone was counted a few times. V and J are TRBV28 and TRBJ1-1; TRBD1 might be the D (5 bases). The CDR3 length is 14 residues. Germline V gene data show CDR1 as MDHEN and CDR2 as SYDVKM. Trimming cost V 4 bases and J 0 bases, with 9 bases left between them. The CDR3: CASSYRRLNTEAFF. The CDR3 nucleotides are TGTGCCAGCAGTTACAGGAGATTGAACACTGAAGCTTTCTTT.

The J gene is TRBJ1-6, the V gene TRBV6-1, with D hard to call. Germline CDR1 and CDR2: MNHNS and SASEGT. Trimming took off 6 bases at V and 10 bases at J, with 10 bases between the two ends. This CDR3 is 12 amino acids long. Here the CDR3 reads CASRPAGSPLHF. In DNA, the CDR3 is TGTGCCAGCAGGCCCGCGGGGTCACCCCTCCACTTT.

The chain links TRBV18 to TRBJ2-5; a possible D gene is TRBD1 (6 bases). In germline, CDR1 is KGHSH, CDR2 LQKENI. V was trimmed by 4 bases and J by 2 bases, leaving 11 bases between them. This CDR3 comprises 14 residues. The CDR3 nucleotides are TGTGCCAGCTCACAAAGGACAGCGCAAGAGACCCAGTACTTC. Amino acid sequence: CASSQRTAQETQYF.

This sequence joins TRBV9 and TRBJ1-1, with D uncertain. CDR1 is SGDLS, CDR2 YYNGEE, per germline. V lost 0 bases to trimming and J lost 2 bases, with 5 bases between them. The CDR3 contains 13 residues. The CDR3 nucleotides are TGTGCCAGCAGCGTAGACAGCAACACTGAAGCTTTCTTT. It is translated as CASSVDSNTEAFF.

This clone was seen a few times. The chain uses TRBV6-5 and TRBJ2-7; 11 nucleotides align to TRBD1. J lost 0 bases, V lost 6 bases, and 4 bases had no gene match. The CDR3 runs to 15 residues. The germline V gene encodes CDR1 MNHEY and CDR2 SVGAGI. The CDR3 here is CASRRTGGDSYEQYF. CDR3 bases: TGTGCCAGCAGAAGGACAGGGGGCGACTCCTACGAGCAGTACTTC.

The chain joins TRBV5-1 to TRBJ2-1, with TRBD2 matching over 7 bases. This CDR3 comprises 16 residues. Trimming removed 3 bases from V and 2 bases from J; junction bases left unmatched: 8. Looked up from germline, CDR1 is SGHRS and CDR2 is YFSETQ. In DNA, the CDR3 is TGCGCCAGCAGCTCGACCATCAGCGGGGCCTACAATGAGCAGTTCTTC. Amino acid sequence: CASSSTISGAYNEQFF.

There are a few counts of this clone. This chain uses TRBV30 with TRBJ1-4, with D unclear. There are 15 residues in the CDR3. CDR1 is GTSNPN and CDR2 is SVGIG in the germline V gene (reference sequence). V was trimmed by 5 bases and J by 1 base, leaving 14 bases between them. The CDR3 spells CAWHRAFGTNEKLFF. In DNA form, the CDR3 reads TGTGCCTGGCACCGTGCCTTCGGAACTAATGAAAAACTGTTTTTT.

There are a few counts of this clone. The chain recombines TRBV7-9 with TRBJ2-3, with 9 bases lining up with TRBD2. The CDR3 is 16 residues long. Germline assignment: CDR1 SEHNR and CDR2 FQNEAQ (reference sequence). V shed 5 bases and J 1 base; nucleotides not matched to a gene: 7. CDR3 residues: CASSERGLAGTDTQYF. The CDR3 DNA is TGTGCCAGCAGCGAGAGGGGACTAGCTGGCACAGATACGCAGTATTTT.

The chain carries TRBV2 and TRBJ2-5, with D unclear. The CDR3 runs to 12 residues. Germline V gene data show CDR1 as SNHLY and CDR2 as FYNNEI. Deletions cut 6 bases from V and 5 bases from J, with 10 bases between. CDR3 sequence (DNA): TGTGCCAGCAGCGCCTCAACGGAGACCCAGTACTTC. Translation gives CASSASTETQYF.

The gene calls are TRBV25-1 and TRBJ1-3; maybe TRBD1 (5 bases). The CDR3 loop spans 14 amino acids. Trimming cost V 4 bases and J 0 bases, with 7 bases left between them. The germline V gene encodes CDR1 MGHDK and CDR2 SYGVNS. The CDR3 is CASSGGLSGNTIYF. CDR3 coding DNA: TGTGCCAGCAGTGGGGGCCTCTCTGGAAACACCATATATTTT.

This clone came up a few times. The chain couples TRBV7-8 to TRBJ2-1; 7 bases fit TRBD2. Germline-derived CDR1 and CDR2 are SGHVS and FQNEAQ. V was clipped by 1 base and J by 4 bases; unmatched bases: 4. This CDR3 comprises 15 residues. The CDR3 reads CASSLGGRVYNEQFF. The CDR3 DNA sequence: TGTGCCAGCAGCTTAGGTGGGAGGGTTTACAATGAGCAGTTCTTC.

With regard to this clone: Other DNA sequences in the sample encode the same CDR3. The CDR3 here is CASSLGLSGNTIYF. The CDR3 DNA reads as TGTGCCAGCAGCTTAGGGCTTTCTGGAAACACCATATATTTT. The chain links TRBV7-2 to TRBJ1-3; D ambiguous. This CDR3 is 14 amino acids long. V was clipped by 1 base and J by 1 base, with 5 bases between them. Germline V lookup: CDR1 SGHTA, CDR2 FQGNSA.